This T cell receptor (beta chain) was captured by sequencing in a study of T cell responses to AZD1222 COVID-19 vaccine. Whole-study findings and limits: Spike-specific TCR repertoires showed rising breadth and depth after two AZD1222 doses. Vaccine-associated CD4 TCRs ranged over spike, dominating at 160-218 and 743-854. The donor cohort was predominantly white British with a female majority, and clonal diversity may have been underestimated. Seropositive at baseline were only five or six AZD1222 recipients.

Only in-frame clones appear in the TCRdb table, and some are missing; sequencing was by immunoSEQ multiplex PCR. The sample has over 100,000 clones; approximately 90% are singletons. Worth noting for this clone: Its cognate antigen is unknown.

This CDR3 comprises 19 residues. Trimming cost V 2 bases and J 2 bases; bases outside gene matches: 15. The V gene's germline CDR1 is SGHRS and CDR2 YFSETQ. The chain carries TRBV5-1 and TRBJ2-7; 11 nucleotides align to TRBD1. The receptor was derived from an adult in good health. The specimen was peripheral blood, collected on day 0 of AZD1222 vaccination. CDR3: CASSLLSPVGTGGTYEQYF. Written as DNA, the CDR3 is TGCGCCAGCAGCTTATTGTCTCCCGTCGGGACAGGGGGAACCTACGAGCAGTACTTC.